This T cell receptor beta chain was recovered during a study of cytomegalovirus exposure and HLA in healthy donors. CDR1 and CDR2 from the germline V gene are SGHRS and YFSETQ. This CDR3 comprises 15 residues. V lost 3 bases, J lost 2 bases, and 5 bases stayed unmatched. Amplification used 60 Vbeta primers and 13 Jbeta primers. Measured with immunoSEQ multiplex PCR; TCRdb has only the in-frame clones, and not every one. The table has approximately 110,000 clones, 60% to 70% seen once. The specimen sequenced was PBMCs. The origin of this receptor is a man younger than 45 in good health and CMV-seropositive. The chain employs TRBV5-1 and TRBJ2-1; TRBD2 matches 7 bases. The CDR3 region is CASSSGTTTYNEQFF. Written as DNA, the CDR3 is TGCGCCAGCAGCTCCGGGACTACCACCTACAATGAGCAGTTCTTC.